This TCR beta chain came from a study of shared clonotypes between healthy human individuals. CDR1 is SNHLY, CDR2 FYNNEI, per germline. CDR3 length: 13 amino acids. Trimming cost V 6 bases and J 6 bases; bases outside gene matches: 4. Subsets obtained from CD4+ cells comprised CD45RA+ naive and CD45RA-negative memory cells. The method was immunoSEQ multiplex PCR; TCRdb's version includes in-frame clones alone and lacks a portion of them. This repertoire shows under 2,500,000 clones, almost 96% found once; its top ten account for roughly 0.13%. This rearrangement joins TRBV2 to TRBJ2-1; 8 bases fit TRBD1. The TCR was taken from a man aged 18 to 30 in good health. The sample consisted of naive CD4+ T cells sorted from blood. Indicated subset: CD45RA+ positively selected. For the CDR3, the DNA is TGTGCCAGCAGCGTTACAGGGGGCAATGAGCAGTTCTTC. This gives the protein CASSVTGGNEQFF. Based on the CDR3 plus reference TRBV2 and TRBJ2-1, the full variable domain is EPEVTQTPSHQVTQMGQEVILRCVPISNHLYFYWYRQILGQKVEFLVSFYNNEISEKSEIFDDQFSVERPDGSNFTLKIRSTKLEDSAMYFCASSVTGGNEQFFGPGTRLTVL.